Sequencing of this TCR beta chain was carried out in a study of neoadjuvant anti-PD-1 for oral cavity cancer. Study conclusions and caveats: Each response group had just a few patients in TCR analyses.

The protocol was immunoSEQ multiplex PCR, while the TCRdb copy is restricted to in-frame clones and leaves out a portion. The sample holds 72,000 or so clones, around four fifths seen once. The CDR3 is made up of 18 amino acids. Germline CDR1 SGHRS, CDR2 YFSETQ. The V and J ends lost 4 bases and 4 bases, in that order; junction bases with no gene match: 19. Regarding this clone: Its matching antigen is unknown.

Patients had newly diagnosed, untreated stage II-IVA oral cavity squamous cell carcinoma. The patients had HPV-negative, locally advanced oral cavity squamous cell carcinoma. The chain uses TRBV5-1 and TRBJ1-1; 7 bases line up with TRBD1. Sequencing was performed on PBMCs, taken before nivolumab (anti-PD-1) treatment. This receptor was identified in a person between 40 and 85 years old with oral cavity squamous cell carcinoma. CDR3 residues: CASSPNSPGTQGVTEAFF. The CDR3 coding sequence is TGCGCCAGCAGCCCTAACTCCCCCGGGACCCAGGGGGTCACTGAAGCTTTCTTT.